The 7 T cell receptor beta chains below all came from one sample that was sequenced in a study of memory CD4+ T cells and cytomegalovirus serostatus. Single viable CD3+CD4+CD8-CD45RO+ cells were sorted as the memory CD4+ T cells. The assay was immunoSEQ multiplex PCR, and TCRdb's table has in-frame clones only and misses some. The table has under 45,000 clones, about 79% seen once. Sample: memory CD4+ T cells from blood. The receptors come from an adult in good health and CMV-seronegative.

V usage is TRBV5-8 and J usage is TRBJ2-3, with a tentative D call TRBD1 (5 bases). The V end was cut by 2 bases, the J end by 4 bases, with 8 bases between. The CDR3 spans 13 residues. Germline assignment: CDR1 SGHTS and CDR2 YDEGEE. CDR3 nucleotides: TGTGCCAGCAGCTTCGTACAGGCAGATACGCAGTATTTT. Translation: CASSFVQADTQYF. Based on the CDR3 plus reference TRBV5-8 and TRBJ2-3, the full variable domain is EAGVTQSPTHLIKTRGQQATLRCSPISGHTSVYWYQQALGLGLQFLLWYDEGEERNRGNFPPRFSGRQFPNYSSELNVNALELEDSALYLCASSFVQADTQYFGPGTRLTVL.

The chain uses TRBV7-8 and TRBJ2-1, with TRBD1 matching 9 bases. Germline trimming cut 6 bases from V and 6 bases from J; bases unmatched to any gene: 6. Germline loops: CDR1 SGHVS, CDR2 FQNEAQ. This CDR3 is 14 amino acids long. The CDR3 sequence: CASRWDRDGNEQFF. DNA of the CDR3: TGTGCCAGCAGATGGGACAGGGATGGCAATGAGCAGTTCTTC.

CDR3 sequence (DNA): TGTGCCAGAATTCCCGGAGAGCGTGGCCCAGATACGCAGTATTTT. It specifies CARIPGERGPDTQYF. This chain joins TRBV28 and TRBJ2-3, with D unclear. CDR1 MDHEN and CDR2 SYDVKM come from the germline V gene. The CDR3 contains 15 residues. V lost 9 bases, J lost 4 bases, and 20 bases lay in between.

V and J are TRBV28 and TRBJ2-1; 7 nucleotides align to TRBD2. Germline CDR1 is MDHEN and CDR2 is SYDVKM. This CDR3 has 12 amino acids. Losses at the gene ends were 9 bases for V and 4 bases for J; bases not matched to a gene: 3. CDR3 in DNA: TGTGCCAGTAGCGGGCCTTACAATGAGCAGTTCTTC. Residues: CASSGPYNEQFF.

V usage is TRBV6-6 and J usage is TRBJ2-7; 11 bases are shared with TRBD2. This CDR3 has 15 amino acids. The V and J ends lost 6 bases and 6 bases, in that order; junction bases with no gene match: 10. CDR1 and CDR2 (germline): MNHNY, SVGAGI (reference sequence). CDR3: CASRPSTSGSGEQYF. In nucleotides, the CDR3 is TGTGCCAGCAGACCAAGCACTAGCGGGAGTGGCGAGCAGTACTTC.

This chain uses TRBV18 with TRBJ2-2; tentative D call: TRBD1 (6 bases). The V end was cut by 2 bases, the J end by 4 bases, with 8 bases between. Germline loops: CDR1 KGHSH, CDR2 LQKENI. The CDR3 length is 14 residues. CDR3 nucleotide sequence: TGTGCCAGCTCACCAAAACAGGGCACCGGGGAGCTGTTTTTT. This translates into CASSPKQGTGELFF. The full variable domain, completed using reference TRBV18 and TRBJ2-2, is NAGVMQNPRHLVRRRGQEARLRCSPMKGHSHVYWYRQLPEEGLKFMVYLQKENIIDESGMPKERFSAEFPKEGPSILRIQQVVRGDSAAYFCASSPKQGTGELFFGEGSRLTVL.

V is TRBV11-3 and J is TRBJ2-6; the D is unclear. This CDR3 spans 15 amino acids. The V end was cut by 0 bases, the J end by 0 bases, with 3 bases between. Germline-derived CDR1 and CDR2 are SGHNT and YENEEA. Here the CDR3 DNA reads TGTGCCAGCAGCTTAGATGGCTCTGGGGCCAACGTCCTGACTTTC. This encodes CASSLDGSGANVLTF.